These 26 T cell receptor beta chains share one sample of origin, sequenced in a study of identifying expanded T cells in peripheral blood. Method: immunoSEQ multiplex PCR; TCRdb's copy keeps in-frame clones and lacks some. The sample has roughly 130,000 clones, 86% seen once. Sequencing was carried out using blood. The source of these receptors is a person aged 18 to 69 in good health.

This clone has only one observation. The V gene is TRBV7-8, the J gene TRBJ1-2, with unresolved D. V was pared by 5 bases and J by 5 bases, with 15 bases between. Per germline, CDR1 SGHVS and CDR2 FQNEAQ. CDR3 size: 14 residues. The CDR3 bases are TGTGCCAGCAGCGGATGGCAGGTGGAGTATGGCTACACCTTC. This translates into CASSGWQVEYGYTF.

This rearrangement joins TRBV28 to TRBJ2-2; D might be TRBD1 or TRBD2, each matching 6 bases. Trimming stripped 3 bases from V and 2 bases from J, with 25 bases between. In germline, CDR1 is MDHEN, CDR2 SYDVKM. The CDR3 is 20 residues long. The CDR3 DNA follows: TGTGCCAGCAGTTTCACGATCCGAAAGAGGGGGGTCTATAACACCGGGGAGCTGTTTTTT. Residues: CASSFTIRKRGVYNTGELFF.

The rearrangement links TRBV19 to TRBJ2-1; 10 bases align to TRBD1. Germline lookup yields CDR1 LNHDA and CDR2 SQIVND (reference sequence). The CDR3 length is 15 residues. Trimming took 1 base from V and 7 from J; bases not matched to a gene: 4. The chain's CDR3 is CASSIAGQGLNEQFF. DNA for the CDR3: TGTGCCAGTAGTATAGCGGGACAGGGGTTGAATGAGCAGTTCTTC.

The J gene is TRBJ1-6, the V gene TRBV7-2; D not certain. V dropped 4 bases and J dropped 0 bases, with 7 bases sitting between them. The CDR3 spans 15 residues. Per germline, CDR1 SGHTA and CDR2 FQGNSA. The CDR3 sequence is CASSYGSSYNSPLHF. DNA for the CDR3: TGTGCCAGCAGCTACGGAAGCTCCTATAATTCACCCCTCCACTTT.

In DNA form, the CDR3 reads TGTGCCTGGAGTACCTTTACAGGGAGAGAGACCCAGTACTTC. Its protein is CAWSTFTGRETQYF. The V and J genes are TRBV30 and TRBJ2-5; TRBD1 is a possible D gene (6 bases). Germline-derived CDR1 and CDR2 are GTSNPN and SVGIG (reference sequence). The CDR3 has 14 amino acids. Trimming stripped 2 bases from V and 4 bases from J, with 14 bases between. Filled out from reference TRBV30 and TRBJ2-5, the complete variable domain reads SQTIHQWPATLVQPVGSPLSLECTVEGTSNPNLYWYRQAAGRGLQLLFYSVGIGQISSEVPQNLSASRPQDRQFILSSKKLLLSDSGFYLCAWSTFTGRETQYFGPGTRLLVL.

CDR3 region: CASSTWTANTEAFF. The CDR3 DNA reads as TGTGCCAGCAGCACCTGGACAGCCAACACTGAAGCTTTCTTT. The chain couples TRBV5-5 to TRBJ1-1; D may be TRBD1 (6 bases). Germline-derived CDR1 and CDR2 are SGHKS and YYEKEE (reference sequence). The CDR3 covers 14 residues. Trimming shortened V by 4 bases and J by 2 bases, and 12 bases separated the two germline ends.

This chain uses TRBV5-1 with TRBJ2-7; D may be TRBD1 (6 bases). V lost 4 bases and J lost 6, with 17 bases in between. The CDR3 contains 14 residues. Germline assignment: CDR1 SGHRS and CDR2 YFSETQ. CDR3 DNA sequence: TGCGCCAGCAGCCTGGGACAAACGCGGAGCGAGCAGTACTTC. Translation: CASSLGQTRSEQYF.

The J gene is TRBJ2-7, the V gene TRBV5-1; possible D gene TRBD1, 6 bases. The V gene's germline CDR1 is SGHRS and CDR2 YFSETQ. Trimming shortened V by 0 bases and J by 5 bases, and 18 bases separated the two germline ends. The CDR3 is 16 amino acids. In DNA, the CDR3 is TGCGCCAGCAGCTTGGTTCTCGGTTCAGGGGCGAACGAGCAGTACTTC. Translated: CASSLVLGSGANEQYF.

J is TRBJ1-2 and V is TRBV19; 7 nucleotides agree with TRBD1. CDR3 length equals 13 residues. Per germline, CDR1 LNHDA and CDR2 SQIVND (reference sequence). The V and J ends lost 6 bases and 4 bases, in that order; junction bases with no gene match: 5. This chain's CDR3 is CASRRGLSYGYTF. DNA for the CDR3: TGTGCCAGTAGAAGGGGGCTCAGCTATGGCTACACCTTC.

The CDR3 DNA is TGTGCCAGCGGGGAACAAGAGACCCAGTACTTC. This sequence encodes CASGEQETQYF. This chain connects TRBV28 to TRBJ2-5; D is undetermined. Per germline, CDR1 MDHEN and CDR2 SYDVKM. V dropped 8 bases and J dropped 2 bases, with 6 bases sitting between them. CDR3 size: 11 residues.

The CDR3 bases are TGTGCCAGCAGTGAAGGTAGGGATCAGCCCCAGCATTTT. Protein product: CASSEGRDQPQHF. The gene calls are TRBV2 and TRBJ1-5; D unresolved. Germline V gives CDR1 SNHLY, CDR2 FYNNEI. Trimming took off 1 base at V and 5 bases at J, with 6 bases between the two ends. This CDR3 comprises 13 residues.

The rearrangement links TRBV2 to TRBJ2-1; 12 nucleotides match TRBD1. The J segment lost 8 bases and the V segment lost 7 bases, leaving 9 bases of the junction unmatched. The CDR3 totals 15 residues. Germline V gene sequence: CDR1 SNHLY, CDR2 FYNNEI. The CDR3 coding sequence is TGTGCCAGCATGGCGGGACAGGGGGCGCCGGATGAGCAGTTCTTC. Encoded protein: CASMAGQGAPDEQFF.

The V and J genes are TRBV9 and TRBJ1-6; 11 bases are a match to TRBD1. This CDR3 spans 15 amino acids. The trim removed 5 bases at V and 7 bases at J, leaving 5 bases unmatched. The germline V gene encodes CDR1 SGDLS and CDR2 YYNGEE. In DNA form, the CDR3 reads TGTGCCAGCAGTTGGGGACAGGGGGTAAATTCACCCCTCCACTTT. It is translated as CASSWGQGVNSPLHF.

CDR3 sequence: CAWSGRVRNGYTF. The CDR3 DNA reads TGTGCCTGGAGTGGGAGGGTTAGGAATGGCTACACCTTC. The chain is built from TRBV30 and TRBJ1-2; D is uncertain. Germline CDR1 is GTSNPN and CDR2 is SVGIG (reference sequence). The CDR3 spans 13 residues. The V and J ends lost 1 base and 6 bases respectively, with 12 bases between them.

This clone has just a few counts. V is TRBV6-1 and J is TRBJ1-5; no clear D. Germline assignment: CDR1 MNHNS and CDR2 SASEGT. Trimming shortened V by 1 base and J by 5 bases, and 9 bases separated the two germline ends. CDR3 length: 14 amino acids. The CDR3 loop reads CASSEGPGHQPQHF. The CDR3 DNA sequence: TGTGCCAGCAGTGAAGGTCCAGGACATCAGCCCCAGCATTTT.

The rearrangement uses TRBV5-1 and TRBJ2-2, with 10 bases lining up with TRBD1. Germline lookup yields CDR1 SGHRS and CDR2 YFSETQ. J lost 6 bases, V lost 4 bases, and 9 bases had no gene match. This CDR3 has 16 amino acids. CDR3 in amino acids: CASSNQTGGRAGELFF. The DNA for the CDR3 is TGCGCCAGCAGCAACCAGACAGGGGGCAGGGCCGGGGAGCTGTTTTTT. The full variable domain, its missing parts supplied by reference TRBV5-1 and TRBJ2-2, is KAGVTQTPRYLIKTRGQQVTLSCSPISGHRSVSWYQQTPGQGLQFLFEYFSETQRNKGNFPGRFSGRQFSNSRSEMNVSTLELGDSALYLCASSNQTGGRAGELFFGEGSRLTVL.

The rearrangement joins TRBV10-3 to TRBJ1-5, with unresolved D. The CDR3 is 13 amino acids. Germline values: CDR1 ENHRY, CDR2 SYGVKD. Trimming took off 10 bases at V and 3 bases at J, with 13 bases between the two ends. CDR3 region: CATQEQINQPQHF. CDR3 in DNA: TGTGCCACCCAGGAACAGATCAATCAGCCCCAGCATTTT.

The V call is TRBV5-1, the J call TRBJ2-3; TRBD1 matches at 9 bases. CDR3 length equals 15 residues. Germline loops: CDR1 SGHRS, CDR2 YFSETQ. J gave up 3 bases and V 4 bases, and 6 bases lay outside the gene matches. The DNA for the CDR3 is TGCGCCAGCAGCCGGACAGGGGACGAGACAGATACGCAGTATTTT. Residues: CASSRTGDETDTQYF.

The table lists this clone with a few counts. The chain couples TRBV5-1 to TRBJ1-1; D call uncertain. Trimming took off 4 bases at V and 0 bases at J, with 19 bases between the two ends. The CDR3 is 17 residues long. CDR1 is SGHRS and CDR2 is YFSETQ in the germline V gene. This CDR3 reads CASSPLGGYRLNTEAFF. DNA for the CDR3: TGCGCCAGCAGCCCCCTTGGCGGTTATCGGCTGAACACTGAAGCTTTCTTT.

CDR3 loop: CASRTGGVLDTQYF. CDR3 DNA sequence: TGTGCCAGTCGGACAGGGGGCGTTTTGGATACGCAGTATTTT. The V gene is TRBV19, the J gene TRBJ2-3; 11 nucleotides match TRBD1. CDR3 length: 14 amino acids. V lost 8 bases to trimming and J lost 6 bases; unmatched junction nucleotides: 7. Germline CDR1 and CDR2: LNHDA and SQIVND (reference sequence). Together with reference TRBV19 and TRBJ2-3, the CDR3 gives the full variable domain: DGGITQSPKYLFRKEGQNVTLSCEQNLNHDAMYWYRQDPGQGLRLIYYSQIVNDFQKGDIAEGYSVSREKKESFPLTVTSAQKNPTAFYLCASRTGGVLDTQYFGPGTRLTVL.

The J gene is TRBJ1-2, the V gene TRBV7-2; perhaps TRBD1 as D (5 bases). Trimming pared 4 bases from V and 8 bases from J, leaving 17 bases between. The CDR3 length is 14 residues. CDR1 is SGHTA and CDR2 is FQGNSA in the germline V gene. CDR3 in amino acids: CASSSLWTIEGYTF. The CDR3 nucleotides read TGTGCCAGCAGCTCCCTCTGGACAATAGAAGGCTACACCTTC.

CDR3 nucleotide sequence: TGCGCCAGCAGCTTTACTAGCGGGACAGATACGCAGTATTTT. Its protein is CASSFTSGTDTQYF. The chain has TRBV5-1 and TRBJ2-3, with 9 bases matching TRBD2. The CDR3 has 14 residues. The V gene end was trimmed by 2 bases and the J gene end by 3 bases; junction bases not matched to a gene: 1. The germline CDR1 and CDR2 sequences are SGHRS and YFSETQ. Full variable domain (outside the CDR3, taken from reference TRBV5-1 and TRBJ2-3): KAGVTQTPRYLIKTRGQQVTLSCSPISGHRSVSWYQQTPGQGLQFLFEYFSETQRNKGNFPGRFSGRQFSNSRSEMNVSTLELGDSALYLCASSFTSGTDTQYFGPGTRLTVL.

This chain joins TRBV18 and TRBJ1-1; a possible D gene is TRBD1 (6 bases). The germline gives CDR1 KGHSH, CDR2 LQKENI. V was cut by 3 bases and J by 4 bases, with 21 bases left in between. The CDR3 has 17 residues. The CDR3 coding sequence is TGTGCCAGCTCACCGAGCCAAGTCGGGGGCTTTGTCACTGAAGCTTTCTTT. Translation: CASSPSQVGGFVTEAFF.

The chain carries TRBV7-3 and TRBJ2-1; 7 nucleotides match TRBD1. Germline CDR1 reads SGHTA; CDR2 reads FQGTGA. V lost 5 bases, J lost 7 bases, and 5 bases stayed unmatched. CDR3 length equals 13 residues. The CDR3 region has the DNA TGTGCCAGCAGCCCCCAGACAGGGAATGAGCAGTTCTTC. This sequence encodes CASSPQTGNEQFF.

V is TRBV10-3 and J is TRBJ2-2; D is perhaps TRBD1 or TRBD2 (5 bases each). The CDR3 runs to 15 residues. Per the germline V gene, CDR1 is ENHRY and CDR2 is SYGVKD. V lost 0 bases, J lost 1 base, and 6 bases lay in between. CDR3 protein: CAISESGGNTGELFF. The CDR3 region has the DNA TGTGCCATCAGTGAGTCTGGGGGGAACACCGGGGAGCTGTTTTTT.

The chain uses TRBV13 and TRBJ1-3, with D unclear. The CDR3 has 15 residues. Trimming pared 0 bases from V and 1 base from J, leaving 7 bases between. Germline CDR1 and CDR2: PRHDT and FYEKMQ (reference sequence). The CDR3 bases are TGTGCCAGCAGCTTAGGCTCAGCTTCTGGAAACACCATATATTTT. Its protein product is CASSLGSASGNTIYF.